This T cell receptor (beta chain) was observed in a study of blood T cell repertoires in COVID-19. At the level of the study: Acute-phase and convalescent COVID-19 samples originated in the United States, Italy and Spain.

Trimming at V came to 4 bases and at J to 4 bases, leaving 5 bases not matched to a gene. CDR3 length: 14 amino acids. Per the germline V gene, CDR1 is MNHEY and CDR2 is SVGAGI. Participants were aged roughly 18 to 90 years, lived in about 26 US areas, and enrolled virtually. In the study's own analysis: How many nucleated cells were present was estimated from reference gene primer amplification. Only in-frame clones appear in the TCRdb table, and some are missing; sequencing was by immunoSEQ multiplex PCR. V, J and clone size are taken as reported in that table, and D and trimming were inferred from the DNA itself. The sample lists about 460,000 clones; roughly nine tenths were seen once.

The chain carries TRBV6-5 and TRBJ2-7, with 9 bases lining up with TRBD1. Material: PBMCs or T cells enriched from blood (not recorded which). The receptor's source is a woman aged 55-69 years who had recovered from COVID-19. The CDR3, as DNA: TGTGCCAGCAGTTCTGGGACAGGGAGTTACGAGCAGTACGTC. Protein sequence: CASSSGTGSYEQYV.